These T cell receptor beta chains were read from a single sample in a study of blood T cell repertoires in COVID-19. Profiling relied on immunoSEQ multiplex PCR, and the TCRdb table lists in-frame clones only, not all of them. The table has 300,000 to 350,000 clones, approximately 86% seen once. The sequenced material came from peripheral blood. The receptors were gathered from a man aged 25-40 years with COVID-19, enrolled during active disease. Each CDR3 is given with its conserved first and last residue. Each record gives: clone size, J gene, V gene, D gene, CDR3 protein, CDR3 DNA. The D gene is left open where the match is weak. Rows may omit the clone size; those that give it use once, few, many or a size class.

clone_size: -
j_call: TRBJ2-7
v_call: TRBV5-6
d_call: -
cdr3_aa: CASMGASGAYEQYF
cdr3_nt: TGTGCCAGCATGGGGGCTAGCGGAGCCTACGAGCAGTACTTC

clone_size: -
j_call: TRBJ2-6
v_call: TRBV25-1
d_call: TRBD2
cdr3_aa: CASSPSGGANGANVLTF
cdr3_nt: TGTGCCAGCAGTCCTAGCGGGGGGGCCAATGGGGCCAACGTCCTGACTTTC

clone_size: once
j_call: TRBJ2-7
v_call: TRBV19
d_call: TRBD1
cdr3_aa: CASNPGTGNSYEQYF
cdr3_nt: TGTGCCAGTAACCCCGGGACAGGGAATTCCTACGAGCAGTACTTC

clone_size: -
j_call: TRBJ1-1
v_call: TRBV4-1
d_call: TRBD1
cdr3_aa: CASSLRQGNTEAFF
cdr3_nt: TGCGCCAGCAGCCTACGACAGGGTAACACTGAAGCTTTCTTT

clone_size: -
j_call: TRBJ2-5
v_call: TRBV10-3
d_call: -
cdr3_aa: CAISEASYQETQYF
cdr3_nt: TGTGCCATCAGTGAAGCGTCCTATCAAGAGACCCAGTACTTC

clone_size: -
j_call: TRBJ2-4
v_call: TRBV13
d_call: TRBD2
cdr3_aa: CASSLKASGRLGKNIQYF
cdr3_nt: TGTGCCAGCAGCTTAAAGGCTAGCGGGAGACTCGGCAAAAACATTCAGTACTTC

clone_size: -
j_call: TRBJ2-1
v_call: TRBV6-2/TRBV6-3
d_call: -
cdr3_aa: CASSYVSLNEQFF
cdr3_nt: TGTGCCAGCAGTTACGTTTCTCTCAATGAGCAGTTCTTC

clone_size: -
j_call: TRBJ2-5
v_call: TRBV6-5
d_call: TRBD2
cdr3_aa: CASSSTSGGRETQYF
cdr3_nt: TGTGCCAGCAGTTCTACTAGCGGGGGTAGAGAGACCCAGTACTTC

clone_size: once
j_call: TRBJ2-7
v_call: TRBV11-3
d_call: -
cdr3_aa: CASSLRGGVDEQYF
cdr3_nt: TGTGCCAGCAGCTTAAGGGGGGGGGTGGACGAGCAGTACTTC

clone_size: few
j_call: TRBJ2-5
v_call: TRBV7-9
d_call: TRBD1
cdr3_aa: CASSHSGTGQETQYF
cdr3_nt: TGTGCCAGCAGCCACTCCGGGACAGGGCAAGAGACCCAGTACTTC

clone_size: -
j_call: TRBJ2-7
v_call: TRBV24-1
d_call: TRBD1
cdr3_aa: CATSDSGQGGSYEQYF
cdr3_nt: TGTGCCACCAGTGACTCCGGACAGGGGGGATCCTACGAGCAGTACTTC

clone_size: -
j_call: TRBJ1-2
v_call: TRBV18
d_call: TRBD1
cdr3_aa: CASSPPPGQGAYGYTF
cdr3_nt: TGTGCCAGCTCACCACCTCCGGGACAGGGGGCCTATGGCTACACCTTC